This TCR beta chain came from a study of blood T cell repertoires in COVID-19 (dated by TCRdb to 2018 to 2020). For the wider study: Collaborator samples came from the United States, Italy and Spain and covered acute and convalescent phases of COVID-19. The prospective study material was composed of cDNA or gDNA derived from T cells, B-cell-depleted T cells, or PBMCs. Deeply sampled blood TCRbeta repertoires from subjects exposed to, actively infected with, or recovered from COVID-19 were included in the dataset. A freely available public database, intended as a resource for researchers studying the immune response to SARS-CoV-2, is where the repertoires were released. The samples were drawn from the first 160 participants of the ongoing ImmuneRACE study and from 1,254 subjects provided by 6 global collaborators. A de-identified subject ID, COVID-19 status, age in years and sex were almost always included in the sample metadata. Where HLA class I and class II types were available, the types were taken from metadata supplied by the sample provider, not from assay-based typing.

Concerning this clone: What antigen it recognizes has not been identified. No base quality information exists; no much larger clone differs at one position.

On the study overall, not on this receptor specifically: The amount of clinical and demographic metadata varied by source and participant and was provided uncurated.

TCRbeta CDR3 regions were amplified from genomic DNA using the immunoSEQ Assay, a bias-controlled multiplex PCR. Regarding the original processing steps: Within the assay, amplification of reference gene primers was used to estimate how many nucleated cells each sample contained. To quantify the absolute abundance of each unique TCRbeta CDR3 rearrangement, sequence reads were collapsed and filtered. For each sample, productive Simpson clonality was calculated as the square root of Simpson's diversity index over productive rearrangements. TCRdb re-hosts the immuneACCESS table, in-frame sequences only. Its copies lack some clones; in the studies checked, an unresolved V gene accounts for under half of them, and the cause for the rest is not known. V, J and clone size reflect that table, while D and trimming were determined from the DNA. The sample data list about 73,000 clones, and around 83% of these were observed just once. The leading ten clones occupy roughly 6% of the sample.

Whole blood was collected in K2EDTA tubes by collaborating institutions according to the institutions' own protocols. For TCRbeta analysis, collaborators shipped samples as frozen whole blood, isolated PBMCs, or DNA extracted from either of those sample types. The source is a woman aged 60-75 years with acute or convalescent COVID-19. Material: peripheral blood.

The nucleotides read TGTGCCAGCAGCTTAGCACTGAGAGTCGGGGAGACCCAGTACTTC. The translation is CASSLALRVGETQYF. The chain links TRBV7-6 with TRBJ2-5; no D segment can be confidently identified. CDR3 length: 15 amino acids, cysteine to phenylalanine. This entry keeps only the CDR3 DNA: 45 bases, framed from base 1. Sequences SGHVS (CDR1) and FNYEAQ (CDR2) are obtained from the germline V gene. V and J are truncated by 0 bases and 5 bases respectively, leaving an intervening sequence of 13 bases.